This entry lists 20 T cell receptor beta chains sequenced from one sample in a study of blood T cells in healthy people across ages. It was with a sample-barcoded 5' primer and a J-beta primer mix that a second PCR of about 7 to 12 cycles was run. One entry per CDR3 protein, called by TCRdb with MiXCR from the 5' RACE reads. The repertoire includes approximately 790,000 distinct CDR3 sequences, around two thirds of them detected once, and 25% to 35% sits in the top ten. Source material: blood. These receptors all stem from a man aged 25 to 40 in good health.

The gene calls are TRBV27 and TRBJ2-7; D is unclear. With the DNA end fitting TRBJ2-5 better, the J assignment may be wrong. CDR1 is MNHEY and CDR2 is SMNVEV in the germline V gene (reference sequence). This CDR3 spans 13 amino acids. CDR3 sequence reads: CASSLFMGETQYF. CDR3 coding DNA: TGTGCCAGCAGTTTATTCATGGGAGAGACCCAGTACTTC.

With respect to this clonotype: Germline is not matched at one junction end, which may reflect a read error. This chain connects TRBV6-2 or TRBV6-3 to TRBJ1-2; 9 nucleotides match TRBD1. This CDR3 is built from 16 residues. The germline gives CDR1 MNHEY, CDR2 SVGEGT. This chain's CDR3 is CASSHSPGQGIYGYTF. CDR3 bases: TGTGCCAGCAGTCACTCCCCGGGACAGGGTATCTATGGCTACACCTTC.

CDR3 protein: CASRDRAPWGYYGYTF. Here the CDR3 DNA reads TGTGCCAGCAGGGACAGGGCGCCCTGGGGCTACTATGGCTACACCTTC. The genes are TRBV6-5 and TRBJ1-2, with 8 bases fitting TRBD1. Germline trimming cut 6 bases from V and 3 bases from J; bases unmatched to any gene: 12. The CDR3 covers 16 residues. The germline CDR1 and CDR2 sequences are MNHEY and SVGAGI.

The chain recombines TRBV5-1 with TRBJ2-7, with D possibly matching TRBD2 (6 bases). The CDR3 totals 16 residues. V lost 2 bases to trimming and J lost 0 bases, with 15 bases between them. Germline-derived CDR1 and CDR2 are SGHRS and YFSETQ. CDR3 sequence: CASSFDGRESSYEQYF. In nucleotides, the CDR3 is TGCGCCAGCAGCTTTGATGGCCGGGAGAGCTCCTACGAGCAGTACTTC.

This clonotype came up a few times. The J gene is TRBJ2-5, the V gene TRBV28; 10 bases fit TRBD1. The J call may be mistaken, given a closer DNA end match to TRBJ2-7. The CDR3 extends over 16 amino acids. CDR1 is MDHEN, CDR2 SYDVKM, per germline. DNA of the CDR3: TGTGCCAGCAGTTACCTTGGACAGGGGGAGTTCTACGAGCAGTACTTC. Translating it yields CASSYLGQGEFYEQYF.

This clonotype was counted only a few times. The V gene is TRBV4-3, the J gene TRBJ2-1; D may be TRBD1 or TRBD2 (5 bases each). Germline CDR1 and CDR2: LGHNA and YSLEER. V dropped 4 bases and J dropped 5 bases, with 21 bases sitting between them. This CDR3 is 17 amino acids long. The CDR3 sequence: CASSRLHGAGLDNEQFF. CDR3 nucleotides: TGCGCCAGCAGCCGCCTACACGGGGCGGGCCTAGACAATGAGCAGTTCTTC.

This chain connects TRBV6-5 to TRBJ1-2; TRBD1 might be the D (5 bases). The CDR3 is 14 amino acids. The germline gives CDR1 MNHEY, CDR2 SVGAGI. V was clipped by 0 bases and J by 10 bases, with 15 bases between them. In nucleotides, the CDR3 is TGTGCCAGCAGTTACTCTAGGGACCGCGGTCTCTACACCTTC. This sequence encodes CASSYSRDRGLYTF.

The V call is TRBV7-2, the J call TRBJ1-5; D not resolved. Germline lookup yields CDR1 SGHTA and CDR2 FQGNSA. Trimming removed 5 bases at V and 2 bases at J, with 13 bases between. The CDR3 has 15 residues. The CDR3 here is CASSPNGWGNQPQHF. The CDR3 DNA reads as TGTGCCAGCAGCCCGAATGGGTGGGGCAATCAGCCCCAGCATTTT.

This clonotype was found a few times. The J gene is TRBJ2-4, the V gene TRBV4-3; no definite D call. This CDR3 has 17 amino acids. CDR1 is LGHNA and CDR2 is YSLEER in the germline V gene. Between the trimmed V and J ends, which lost 0 bases and 0 bases, there was a span of 12 bases. The chain's CDR3 is CASSQEVLLLAKNIQYF. DNA of the CDR3: TGCGCCAGCAGCCAAGAGGTCTTACTATTAGCCAAAAACATTCAGTACTTC.

The chain has TRBV5-6 and TRBJ2-5; weak D call: TRBD1 (6 bases). The J call may be wrong; the DNA end is better matched by TRBJ2-7. Germline CDR1 is SGHDT and CDR2 is YYEEEE. CDR3 length: 18 amino acids. The CDR3 loop reads CASSRSGVGAGVSYEQYF. The CDR3 bases are TGTGCCAGCAGCCGGTCAGGGGTAGGGGCCGGCGTCTCCTACGAGCAGTACTTC.

This chain joins TRBV6-6 and TRBJ2-6, with D unresolved. V lost 6 bases, J lost 2 bases, and 8 bases lay in between. Germline CDR1 and CDR2: MNHNY and SVGAGI (reference sequence). There are 14 residues in the CDR3. CDR3 region: CASRLDAGANVLTF. DNA of the CDR3: TGTGCCAGCAGACTCGACGCTGGGGCCAACGTCCTGACTTTC.

This clonotype was found a few times. This chain joins TRBV29-1 and TRBJ2-7, with D tentatively TRBD1 (7 bases). Per the germline V gene, CDR1 is SQVTM and CDR2 is ANQGSEA. V was pared by 3 bases and J by 2 bases, with 14 bases between. This CDR3 is 14 amino acids long. The CDR3 region is CSVEEGRGPYEQYF. CDR3 nucleotides: TGCAGCGTTGAGGAGGGAAGGGGGCCCTACGAGCAGTACTTC.

The chain carries TRBV28 and TRBJ2-7; D might be TRBD1 or TRBD2, each matching 5 bases. Germline lookup yields CDR1 MDHEN and CDR2 SYDVKM. CDR3 length equals 14 residues. V lost 5 bases, J lost 4 bases, and 15 bases lay in between. CDR3 amino acids: CASSRGRTPYEQYF. The CDR3 nucleotides read TGTGCCAGCAGTCGGGGCAGGACTCCATACGAGCAGTACTTC.

This chain links TRBV20-1 with TRBJ2-3; D remains unclear. CDR1 and CDR2 from the germline V gene are DFQATT and SNEGSKA (reference sequence). This CDR3 spans 13 amino acids. V was cut by 3 bases and J by 3 bases, with 10 bases left in between. The CDR3 here is CSARKPVTDTQYF. In DNA, the CDR3 is TGCAGTGCTAGGAAGCCCGTGACAGATACGCAGTATTTT.

The chain is built from TRBV7-6 and TRBJ2-7; D is possibly TRBD1 (6 bases). V shed 1 base and J shed 7 bases, with 17 bases lying between them. The CDR3 has 15 amino acids. Germline CDR1 SGHVS, CDR2 FNYEAQ. The CDR3 DNA is TGTGCCAGCAGCTTAGGGCAAACAGGGTGGAAAGAGCAGTACTTC. Its translation is CASSLGQTGWKEQYF.

CDR3 loop: CASSLVASGGGMYEQYF. CDR3 in DNA: TGTGCCAGCAGCTTAGTAGCTAGCGGGGGGGGGATGTACGAGCAGTACTTC. This chain links TRBV7-2 with TRBJ2-5; 12 bases fit TRBD2. Near its end, the DNA agrees better with TRBJ2-7, so the J call may be wrong. CDR1 SGHTA and CDR2 FQGNSA come from the germline V gene. The CDR3 consists of 17 residues.

The chain is built from TRBV6-6 and TRBJ2-5; 12 bases line up with TRBD1. Germline CDR1 is MNHNY and CDR2 is SVGAGI (reference sequence). The CDR3 is made up of 15 amino acids. With V trimmed by 6 bases and J by 7 bases, 9 bases remained unmatched. In DNA form, the CDR3 reads TGTGCCAGCAGCCCACCGGGACAGGGGGCCGTGACCCAGTACTTC. This translates into CASSPPGQGAVTQYF.

The chain combines TRBV7-2 with TRBJ1-2; D is perhaps TRBD1 (5 bases). V shed 0 bases and J shed 5 bases, with 13 bases lying between them. The germline gives CDR1 SGHTA, CDR2 FQGNSA. CDR3 length equals 15 residues. The chain's CDR3 is CASSLATDGGYGYTF. CDR3 bases: TGTGCCAGCAGCTTAGCCACCGACGGGGGGTATGGCTACACCTTC.

V gene TRBV7-2 combines with J gene TRBJ2-7, with a possible D match to TRBD1 (6 bases). Trimming removed 5 bases at V and 0 bases at J, with 14 bases between. Germline V gives CDR1 SGHTA, CDR2 FQGNSA. The CDR3 covers 15 residues. CDR3 nucleotides: TGTGCCAGCAGCAAATATACAGGGAACTCCTACGAGCAGTACTTC. The encoded protein is CASSKYTGNSYEQYF.

V and J are TRBV5-6 and TRBJ2-1; D unresolved. The CDR3 loop spans 11 amino acids. Trimming took off 0 bases at V and 13 bases at J, with 8 bases between the two ends. Per the germline V gene, CDR1 is SGHDT and CDR2 is YYEEEE. This CDR3 reads CASSLVETQFF. CDR3 coding DNA: TGTGCCAGCAGCTTGGTAGAGACCCAGTTCTTC.